The entry below describes one T cell receptor (beta chain). Its antigen is still unknown. One base away there is no much larger clone; base qualities are not given. The sample comes from a study of CD8+ T cells in alopecia areata (dated by TCRdb to the late 2010s). A note on the overall study: Treated patients were enrolled in an open-label pilot trial of oral tofacitinib, 5 to 10 mg twice daily, for moderate-to-severe alopecia areata. Tofacitinib-treated patients had biopsies at baseline and at 4 and 24 weeks of treatment, with a later scalp biopsy in several patients. RNA was extracted with the PAXgene miRNA kit for fixed scalp, the miRNeasy kit for PBMCs, and the RNeasy kit for mouse skin. TCRbeta CDR3 regions were amplified by immunoSEQ multiplex PCR with 35 Vbeta forward and 13 Jbeta reverse primers. Clonality in the scalp was compared among normal scalp (n=4), patchy alopecia areata scalp (n=8), and alopecia totalis/universalis scalp (n=8). In both human patients and the C3H/HeJ mouse model, the study applied high-throughput TCRbeta sequencing to look at T cell clonal expansion in alopecia areata. In humans, TCRbeta sequencing was performed on scalp tissue and on sorted CD4+ and CD8+ peripheral blood T cells from healthy controls and from patients with patchy or totalis/universalis alopecia areata. Patients received tofacitinib for 6 to 18 months and were then followed off drug for 6 months to check for delayed response and recurrence.

The investigation overall reported the following: Resident alphabeta T cells in normal human skin are also sequenced, complicating scalp TCR repertoire analysis, unlike mouse skin dominated by gammadelta T cells. Higher clonality and more expanded CD8+ clones were observed in lesional scalp than in normal scalp, particularly in alopecia totalis/universalis, a finding suggestive of antigenic drive. Compared with mice, TCR sequences shared between patients were less clear, possibly partly because of HLA diversity across the patient population.

Libraries came from the immunoSEQ multiplex PCR assay. RNA was extracted from all samples and reverse transcribed into cDNA as template for TCR sequencing. First-strand cDNA was synthesized with SuperScript III using a 2:1 mix of oligo-dT and random hexamers. Amplification bias was assessed with a synthetic immune receptor repertoire, and residual bias was removed computationally. On the authors' methods: Raw reads were preprocessed to remove errors, and CDR3 was defined according to IMGT conventions as the region from the conserved cysteine to phenylalanine. Clonality was computed by normalizing Shannon entropy by log2 of the number of productive unique TCRs and subtracting the result from 1. Scalp TCRbeta sequences were cross-referenced with sorted blood CD4 and CD8 repertoires so that the CD4 or CD8 identity of scalp clones could be inferred. The clones in this table, taken by TCRdb from immuneACCESS, are in-frame only. Not every clone is retained; where verified, under half of the shortfall comes from an unresolved V gene, and the cause of the rest is unknown. Clonal size and the V and J genes are those of that table, whereas D and trimming came from the DNA. Present in this sample are thousands of clones, around 74% of which were seen just once. Together, the top ten hold more than 13% of the sample.

The germline V gene gives CDR1 as ENHRY and CDR2 as SYGVKD. The junction shows trimming of 2 bases on V and 2 bases on J, and the gene matches do not reach 8 bases of it. Counted from cysteine to phenylalanine, this CDR3 has 17 amino acids. Only CDR3 DNA is held: 51 bases, read in frame from base 1. Explained via the paper, the time point label denotes: baseline before oral tofacitinib. Lesional scalp punch biopsies and peripheral blood were collected from alopecia areata patients. Human scalp biopsies were fixed immediately in PAXgene tissue containers. The specimen comprised skin, sampled at week 0. The source is a human donor with alopecia areata. The receptor chain draws on TRBV10-3 and TRBJ2-4; the junction holds 8 bases that match TRBD2. The sequenced DNA: TGTGCCATCAGTGAGGCGGGGGGATACCCGACCAAAAACATTCAGTACTTC. It is translated as CAISEAGGYPTKNIQYF.